These 16 T cell receptor beta chains came from one sample sequenced in a study of OX40 agonist ivuxolimab in advanced cancers. The protocol was immunoSEQ multiplex PCR, while the TCRdb copy is restricted to in-frame clones and leaves out a portion. Of tens of thousands of clones listed, over 80% are singletons. The sample consisted of CD4+ or CD8+ T cells sorted from blood, taken in a trial of the OX40 agonist ivuxolimab. Every receptor here comes from an adult with an advanced solid tumor such as melanoma, head and neck, liver or kidney cancer.

This chain links TRBV18 with TRBJ2-7; the match to TRBD1 covers 8 bases. The germline V gene has CDR1 KGHSH and CDR2 LQKENI. CDR3 length: 15 residues. The V segment lost 6 bases and the J segment 6 bases; nucleotides outside the gene matches: 13. CDR3: CASSPQGAMGGEQYF. CDR3 nucleotide sequence: TGTGCCAGCTCCCCCCAGGGGGCAATGGGGGGCGAGCAGTACTTC. Full variable domain (missing parts from reference TRBV18 and TRBJ2-7): NAGVMQNPRHLVRRRGQEARLRCSPMKGHSHVYWYRQLPEEGLKFMVYLQKENIIDESGMPKERFSAEFPKEGPSILRIQQVVRGDSAAYFCASSPQGAMGGEQYFGPGTRLTVT.

The chain couples TRBV11-2 to TRBJ2-1; D is unclear. V was clipped by 3 bases and J by 7 bases, with 7 bases between them. The CDR3 is 12 amino acids. CDR1 and CDR2 from the germline V gene are SGHAT and FQNNGV. As DNA, the CDR3 is TGTGCCAGCAGCTTTGGCGGAAATGAGCAGTTCTTC. The encoded protein is CASSFGGNEQFF.

The gene calls are TRBV5-6 and TRBJ1-2; no reliable D call. Germline V gives CDR1 SGHDT, CDR2 YYEEEE. This CDR3 is 12 amino acids long. V was clipped by 0 bases and J by 5 bases, with 5 bases between them. The CDR3 region has the DNA TGTGCCAGCAGCTTGGGCGAATATGGCTACACCTTC. Translation: CASSLGEYGYTF.

This clone has a single count. The V call is TRBV10-3, the J call TRBJ2-1; 11 nucleotides agree with TRBD1. The CDR3 is 14 residues long. Losses at the gene ends were 10 bases for V and 6 bases for J; bases not matched to a gene: 8. Germline V gene sequence: CDR1 ENHRY, CDR2 SYGVKD. This CDR3 is CANSGQGASNEQFF. CDR3 sequence (DNA): TGTGCCAACAGCGGACAGGGGGCTTCCAATGAGCAGTTCTTC.

CDR3: CASSQGLAGGHSPLHF. The DNA for the CDR3 is TGCGCCAGCAGCCAAGGGTTAGCTGGGGGGCATTCACCCCTCCACTTT. The V call is TRBV4-1, the J call TRBJ1-6; tentatively, D is TRBD1 (6 bases). This CDR3 has 16 residues. V was pared by 1 base and J by 8 bases, with 15 bases between. Germline CDR1 reads MGHRA; CDR2 reads YSYEKL.

The chain is built from TRBV6-5 and TRBJ1-6, with D tentatively TRBD1 (5 bases). The CDR3 extends over 14 amino acids. The ends were cut back, 8 bases at V and 9 bases at J, with 17 bases in the middle. Germline-derived CDR1 and CDR2 are MNHEY and SVGAGI. The DNA for the CDR3 is TGTGCCAGCGGGGACTCCCCAACCATTTCACCCCTCCACTTT. Protein: CASGDSPTISPLHF.

This chain joins TRBV19 and TRBJ2-3; D call uncertain. V lost 5 bases and J lost 1, with 7 bases in between. CDR1 and CDR2 from the germline V gene are LNHDA and SQIVND (reference sequence). This CDR3 has 13 amino acids. In DNA, the CDR3 is TGTGCCAGTAGTGAGTTCCGCACAGATACGCAGTATTTT. Its translation is CASSEFRTDTQYF.

This rearrangement joins TRBV7-2 to TRBJ1-6; possibly TRBD1 for D (5 bases). This CDR3 is built from 12 residues. Germline V lookup: CDR1 SGHTA, CDR2 FQGNSA. V was cut by 5 bases and J by 7 bases, with 6 bases left in between. Written as DNA, the CDR3 is TGTGCCAGCAGCCCAGGGAATTCACCCCTCCACTTT. It yields the protein CASSPGNSPLHF.

The chain carries TRBV2 and TRBJ1-2; 8 positions match TRBD1. Germline CDR1 and CDR2: SNHLY and FYNNEI. The CDR3 has 14 amino acids. V lost 4 bases to trimming and J lost 3 bases; unmatched junction nucleotides: 4. The DNA for the CDR3 is TGTGCCAGCAGTGGGACAGGGACGGACTATGGCTACACCTTC. This gives the protein CASSGTGTDYGYTF.

This CDR3 is CASSWGPASGANVLTF. The CDR3 nucleotides are TGTGCCAGCAGCTGGGGGCCAGCGTCTGGGGCCAACGTCCTGACTTTC. The chain has TRBV5-5 and TRBJ2-6; perhaps TRBD1 as D (6 bases). The length of the CDR3 is 16 residues. Per the germline V gene, CDR1 is SGHKS and CDR2 is YYEKEE (reference sequence). V dropped 3 bases and J dropped 1 base, with 11 bases sitting between them.

V gene TRBV28 combines with J gene TRBJ1-2; possibly TRBD1 for D (5 bases). CDR1 is MDHEN, CDR2 SYDVKM, per germline. The CDR3 has 15 amino acids. The V and J ends lost 6 bases and 3 bases respectively, with 17 bases between them. CDR3 residues: CASRGHEVRDYGYTF. CDR3 sequence (DNA): TGTGCCAGCAGGGGGCACGAGGTCCGAGACTATGGCTACACCTTC.

The chain recombines TRBV7-2 with TRBJ1-2; D unresolved. Germline V lookup: CDR1 SGHTA, CDR2 FQGNSA. There are 14 residues in the CDR3. The ends were cut back, 5 bases at V and 4 bases at J, with 14 bases in the middle. Here the CDR3 DNA reads TGTGCCAGCAGCCCTGCCAGCGAATCCTATGGCTACACCTTC. This sequence encodes CASSPASESYGYTF.

This chain joins TRBV28 and TRBJ1-2; D is unresolved. The CDR3 extends over 12 amino acids. V lost 3 bases and J lost 5, with 7 bases in between. Germline V gene sequence: CDR1 MDHEN, CDR2 SYDVKM. CDR3 nucleotide sequence: TGTGCCAGCAGTTTGTCGGGTTATGGCTACACCTTC. Amino acids: CASSLSGYGYTF.

V is TRBV5-3 and J is TRBJ2-1; 9 bases are a match to TRBD2. TRBV5-3 is an ORF; its function is uncertain. V shed 0 bases and J 8 bases; nucleotides not matched to a gene: 3. This CDR3 spans 14 amino acids. Here the CDR3 DNA reads TGTGCCAGAAGCTTGGAGCGGGGGGCTCATGAGCAGTTCTTC. Protein product: CARSLERGAHEQFF.

This chain connects TRBV6-1 to TRBJ2-5, with 7 bases matching TRBD1. Germline trimming cut 3 bases from V and 5 bases from J; bases unmatched to any gene: 6. Germline V gives CDR1 MNHNS, CDR2 SASEGT. CDR3 length equals 14 residues. The CDR3: CASSESTGDETQYF. CDR3 DNA sequence: TGTGCCAGCAGTGAGTCAACAGGGGATGAGACCCAGTACTTC.

This chain connects TRBV7-8 to TRBJ2-2, with D hard to call. CDR3 length: 14 residues. Looked up from germline, CDR1 is SGHVS and CDR2 is FQNEAQ. The V end was cut by 5 bases, the J end by 0 bases, with 7 bases between. The CDR3 nucleotides read TGTGCCAGCAGCCCGACTGCGAACACCGGGGAGCTGTTTTTT. This encodes CASSPTANTGELFF.